This entry describes one TCR beta chain. Its antigen is not known. Looked up from germline, CDR1 is MNHNS and CDR2 is SASEGT. The V and J ends lost 4 bases and 4 bases respectively, with 16 bases between them. This CDR3 comprises 15 residues. The sample originates from a study of memory CD4+ T cells and cytomegalovirus serostatus. For the study at large: Donors were healthy Belgian adults, 10 or so CMV seropositive and fewer than 30 seronegative.

Clones were read by immunoSEQ multiplex PCR, and TCRdb kept only the in-frame ones, dropping some. This sample has about 40,000 clones, with 65% to 80% found just once. Broader study findings: Repertoires predicted CMV serostatus with median bootstrapped AUC of about 0.95. About two fifths of the roughly 150 known CMV-associated TCRbeta sequences appeared in CD4+ memory.

The sort gate was single viable CD3+CD4+CD8-CD45RO+ cells for memory CD4+ T cells. Donors' CMV status reflects serum IgG against pp150, pp28, p38, p52. Sequencing was performed on memory CD4+ T cells from blood. V gene TRBV6-1 combines with J gene TRBJ1-1; tentative D call: TRBD1 (5 bases). This receptor was taken from an adult in good health and CMV-seronegative. The chain's CDR3 is CASSVRLGGSTEAFF. The DNA for the CDR3 is TGTGCCAGCAGTGTACGTCTTGGGGGGAGCACTGAAGCTTTCTTT.